These T cell receptor beta chains were read from a single sample in a study of T cell changes during pregnancy in multiple sclerosis. Data came from immunoSEQ multiplex PCR; TCRdb stores just in-frame clones and leaves some out. The sample contains around 130,000 clones, around 95% of which appear only once. Source: peripheral blood, taken after pregnancy. The receptors stem from a female donor with multiple sclerosis, enrolled in a pregnancy study. The CDR3 runs from the conserved cysteine through the conserved F or W. Fields, in order: J gene, V gene, clone size, D gene, CDR3 protein, CDR3 DNA. A D gene is named only where the DNA matches it firmly. Size is stated for part of the rows, as once, few or many counts, or as a class when the clone is expanded.

J gene: TRBJ2-3; V gene: TRBV7-3; clone size: .; D gene: TRBD2; CDR3 protein: CASSLGLAGVGSDTQYF; CDR3 DNA: TGTGCCAGCAGCTTAGGGCTAGCGGGAGTGGGCTCAGATACGCAGTATTTT
J gene: TRBJ2-1; V gene: TRBV19; clone size: .; D gene: .; CDR3 protein: CASSIVQMGLLYNEQFF; CDR3 DNA: TGTGCCAGTAGTATAGTCCAGATGGGACTCCTCTACAATGAGCAGTTCTTC
J gene: TRBJ2-1; V gene: TRBV29-1; clone size: .; D gene: .; CDR3 protein: CSVDKGRLYNEQFF; CDR3 DNA: TGCAGCGTTGATAAGGGGCGACTCTACAATGAGCAGTTCTTC
J gene: TRBJ2-7; V gene: TRBV18; clone size: .; D gene: TRBD1; CDR3 protein: CASSPLGGDSGEQYF; CDR3 DNA: TGTGCCAGCTCACCACTAGGGGGCGATTCGGGAGAGCAGTACTTC
J gene: TRBJ2-3; V gene: TRBV19; clone size: .; D gene: TRBD2; CDR3 protein: CASSTGLAGGATDTQYF; CDR3 DNA: TGTGCCAGTAGTACAGGACTAGCGGGAGGTGCGACAGATACGCAGTATTTT
J gene: TRBJ2-7; V gene: TRBV29-1; clone size: .; D gene: TRBD2; CDR3 protein: CSVGGGNSYEQYF; CDR3 DNA: TGCAGCGTTGGGGGGGGGAATTCTTACGAGCAGTACTTC
J gene: TRBJ2-7; V gene: TRBV6-6; clone size: .; D gene: .; CDR3 protein: CASSPNSAYEQYF; CDR3 DNA: TGTGCCAGCAGTCCTAATAGTGCATACGAGCAGTACTTC
J gene: TRBJ2-7; V gene: TRBV4-1; clone size: .; D gene: .; CDR3 protein: CASSRNEQGGHEQYF; CDR3 DNA: TGCGCCAGCAGCCGTAATGAGCAGGGAGGCCACGAGCAGTACTTC
J gene: TRBJ2-3; V gene: TRBV27; clone size: .; D gene: TRBD1; CDR3 protein: CASGDRVPDTQYF; CDR3 DNA: TGTGCCAGCGGTGACAGGGTCCCAGATACGCAGTATTTT
J gene: TRBJ2-5; V gene: TRBV19; clone size: .; D gene: .; CDR3 protein: CASSSPPGQETQYF; CDR3 DNA: TGTGCCAGTAGTTCCCCCCCCGGGCAAGAGACCCAGTACTTC
J gene: TRBJ2-1; V gene: TRBV29-1; clone size: .; D gene: TRBD2; CDR3 protein: CSEQGLAGGNEQFF; CDR3 DNA: TGCAGCGAGCAGGGACTAGCGGGAGGGAATGAGCAGTTCTTC
J gene: TRBJ2-2; V gene: TRBV11-2; clone size: .; D gene: TRBD2; CDR3 protein: CASSQAGGLSGELFF; CDR3 DNA: TGTGCCAGCAGCCAAGCGGGGGGCCTCTCCGGGGAGCTGTTTTTT
J gene: TRBJ2-1; V gene: TRBV27; clone size: .; D gene: TRBD2; CDR3 protein: CASSLLASGSNEQFF; CDR3 DNA: TGTGCCAGCAGTTTGTTGGCTAGCGGGAGTAATGAGCAGTTCTTC
J gene: TRBJ2-3; V gene: TRBV5-1; clone size: .; D gene: .; CDR3 protein: CASSGNYLTDTQYF; CDR3 DNA: TGCGCCAGCAGCGGAAACTATCTCACAGATACGCAGTATTTT
J gene: TRBJ2-5; V gene: TRBV28; clone size: .; D gene: .; CDR3 protein: CASSLGTLDVGTQYF; CDR3 DNA: TGTGCCAGCAGTTTAGGGACTCTCGATGTCGGGACCCAGTACTTC
J gene: TRBJ2-1; V gene: TRBV27; clone size: .; D gene: TRBD1; CDR3 protein: CATLAGTGSYNEQFF; CDR3 DNA: TGTGCCACCCTCGCCGGGACAGGGAGCTACAATGAGCAGTTCTTC
J gene: TRBJ2-7; V gene: TRBV7-2; clone size: .; D gene: TRBD2; CDR3 protein: CASSSNGLAGGYEQYF; CDR3 DNA: TGTGCCAGCAGTTCTAATGGACTAGCGGGGGGCTACGAGCAGTACTTC
J gene: TRBJ2-7; V gene: TRBV30; clone size: .; D gene: TRBD1; CDR3 protein: CAWSVGTGGNEQYF; CDR3 DNA: TGTGCCTGGAGTGTTGGGACAGGGGGCAACGAGCAGTACTTC
J gene: TRBJ1-1; V gene: TRBV30; clone size: few; D gene: .; CDR3 protein: CAWSGATIEAFF; CDR3 DNA: TGTGCCTGGAGTGGGGCAACAATTGAAGCTTTCTTT
J gene: TRBJ2-1; V gene: TRBV18; clone size: .; D gene: TRBD2; CDR3 protein: CASSPLPSGSSYNEQFF; CDR3 DNA: TGTGCCAGCTCACCACTACCTAGCGGGAGCTCCTACAATGAGCAGTTCTTC
J gene: TRBJ2-2; V gene: TRBV13; clone size: .; D gene: TRBD2; CDR3 protein: CASSYNSGSIGELFF; CDR3 DNA: TGTGCCAGCAGCTATAATAGCGGGAGTATCGGGGAGCTGTTTTTT
J gene: TRBJ2-7; V gene: TRBV5-4; clone size: .; D gene: TRBD2; CDR3 protein: CASSQPGLARDEQYF; CDR3 DNA: TGTGCCAGCAGCCAACCGGGACTAGCGAGGGACGAGCAGTACTTC
J gene: TRBJ2-1; V gene: TRBV28; clone size: .; D gene: TRBD2; CDR3 protein: CASSLGEGLAGGTGYNEQFF; CDR3 DNA: TGTGCCAGCAGTTTGGGGGAGGGACTAGCGGGAGGAACAGGGTACAATGAGCAGTTCTTC
J gene: TRBJ2-1; V gene: TRBV6-6; clone size: .; D gene: TRBD2; CDR3 protein: CASSYVAGGQGNEQFF; CDR3 DNA: TGTGCCAGCAGTTACGTAGCGGGAGGGCAAGGCAATGAGCAGTTCTTC
J gene: TRBJ1-1; V gene: TRBV9; clone size: .; D gene: .; CDR3 protein: CASSVEGGVNTEAFF; CDR3 DNA: TGTGCCAGCAGCGTTGAGGGTGGGGTGAACACTGAAGCTTTCTTT
J gene: TRBJ2-1; V gene: TRBV28; clone size: once; D gene: TRBD2; CDR3 protein: CASSSPRSSGTNEQFF; CDR3 DNA: TGTGCCAGCAGTTCGCCGAGGTCTAGCGGGACCAATGAGCAGTTCTTC
J gene: TRBJ1-2; V gene: TRBV7-9; clone size: .; D gene: TRBD1; CDR3 protein: CASSFRDRGRGGGYTF; CDR3 DNA: TGTGCCAGCAGCTTTCGGGACAGGGGGCGCGGAGGAGGCTACACCTTC
J gene: TRBJ2-5; V gene: TRBV27; clone size: .; D gene: TRBD2; CDR3 protein: CASSPLAGGPPGAQYF; CDR3 DNA: TGTGCCAGCAGTCCTCTAGCGGGAGGGCCCCCCGGGGCCCAGTACTTC
J gene: TRBJ2-1; V gene: TRBV19; clone size: .; D gene: .; CDR3 protein: CASISGDEQFF; CDR3 DNA: TGTGCCAGTATCTCAGGGGATGAGCAGTTCTTC
J gene: TRBJ2-2; V gene: TRBV19; clone size: .; D gene: .; CDR3 protein: CASSIRRRQGTLLNTGELFF; CDR3 DNA: TGTGCCAGTAGTATCAGAAGGCGGCAGGGGACACTCCTTAACACCGGGGAGCTGTTTTTT
J gene: TRBJ1-1; V gene: TRBV19; clone size: .; D gene: .; CDR3 protein: CASSAAGRVAEAFF; CDR3 DNA: TGTGCCAGTAGTGCTGCGGGGAGAGTAGCTGAAGCTTTCTTT
J gene: TRBJ2-2; V gene: TRBV9; clone size: .; D gene: .; CDR3 protein: CASSVETSTGELFF; CDR3 DNA: TGTGCCAGCAGCGTAGAAACTTCCACCGGGGAGCTGTTTTTT
J gene: TRBJ2-1; V gene: TRBV7-7; clone size: .; D gene: TRBD2; CDR3 protein: CASSQGLAPTNEQFF; CDR3 DNA: TGTGCTAGCAGCCAAGGACTAGCGCCAACCAATGAGCAGTTCTTC
J gene: TRBJ2-1; V gene: TRBV16; clone size: once; D gene: .; CDR3 protein: CASSRYSNEQFF; CDR3 DNA: TGTGCCAGCAGCCGGTACTCCAATGAGCAGTTCTTC
J gene: TRBJ2-7; V gene: TRBV5-5; clone size: .; D gene: .; CDR3 protein: CASSFAGSYEQYF; CDR3 DNA: TGTGCCAGCAGCTTTGCGGGGAGCTACGAGCAGTACTTC
J gene: TRBJ2-6; V gene: TRBV7-3; clone size: .; D gene: .; CDR3 protein: CASSSPRGRSGANVLTF; CDR3 DNA: TGTGCCAGCAGCTCCCCCCGGGGTCGGTCTGGGGCCAACGTCCTGACTTTC